This T cell receptor (beta chain) was captured by sequencing in a study of Graves' ophthalmopathy and Graves' hyperthyroidism. As for the study in general: Investigators collected peripheral blood at initial diagnosis, before any treatment was given.

Aged 18 to 65, hyperthyroidism patients had been newly diagnosed, with under 2 months' duration. Excluded: other autoimmune disease, uncontrolled infection, pregnancy or lactation. The V gene lost 2 bases and the J gene lost 1 base, with 8 bases spanning the gap. Germline assignment: CDR1 SNHLY and CDR2 FYNNEI. The CDR3 runs 14 residues. RNA transcripts were the source from which TCR beta CDR3 regions were amplified. The workflow started with a first-round RT-PCR run with HTBI primers and then moved on to a second-round multiplex PCR. TCRdb redid the calling of the multiplex PCR reads with MiXCR, one entry per CDR3 protein. The top ten clones hold roughly 7% of a sample with about 380,000 distinct CDR3 sequences, less than 20% of them seen once. General study findings and limits: Blood contained most expanded thyroid clonotypes exceeding 0.001 frequency.

Of note for this clonotype: Its target is unknown.

The specimen was peripheral blood. The TCR originated in a woman aged 18-29 years with stable Graves' hyperthyroidism. The chain is built from TRBV2 and TRBJ1-1; D is uncertain. The CDR3 DNA follows: TGTGCCAGCAGTGAAAACGTAGGGAACACTGAAGCTTTCTTT. It translates to CASSENVGNTEAFF.